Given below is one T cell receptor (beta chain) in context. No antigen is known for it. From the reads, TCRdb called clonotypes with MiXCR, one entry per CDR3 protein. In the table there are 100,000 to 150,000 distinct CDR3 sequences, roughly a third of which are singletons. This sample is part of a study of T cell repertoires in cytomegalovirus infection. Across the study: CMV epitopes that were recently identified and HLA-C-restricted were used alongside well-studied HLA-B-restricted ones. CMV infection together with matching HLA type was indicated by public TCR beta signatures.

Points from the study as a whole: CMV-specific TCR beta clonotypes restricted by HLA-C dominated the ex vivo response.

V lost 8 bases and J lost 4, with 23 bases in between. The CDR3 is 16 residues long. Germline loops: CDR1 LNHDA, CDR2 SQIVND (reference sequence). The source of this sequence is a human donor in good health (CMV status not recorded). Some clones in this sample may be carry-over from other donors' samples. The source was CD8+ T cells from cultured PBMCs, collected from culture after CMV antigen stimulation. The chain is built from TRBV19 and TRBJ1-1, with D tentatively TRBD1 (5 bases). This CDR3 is CASSLSSVWGGTEAFF. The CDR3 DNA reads TGTGCCAGTTCTCTCTCTTCGGTGTGGGGGGGCACTGAAGCTTTCTTT.